This TCR beta chain was sequenced for a study of T cell changes during pregnancy in multiple sclerosis. Measured with immunoSEQ multiplex PCR; TCRdb has only the in-frame clones, and not every one. The sample has about 99,000 clones, roughly 93% seen once; the top ten hold 0.75% to 0.95%. The TCR was taken from a female donor with multiple sclerosis, enrolled in a pregnancy study. The sequencing here drew on peripheral blood, taken after pregnancy.

CDR3 loop: CASSVSSQAYEQYF. The DNA of the CDR3 is TGTGCCAGCTCAGTGAGCAGCCAGGCGTACGAGCAGTACTTC. The genes are TRBV18 and TRBJ2-7; no clear D gene. Germline CDR1 is KGHSH and CDR2 is LQKENI. The ends were cut back, 5 bases at V and 4 bases at J, with 15 bases in the middle. The CDR3 runs to 14 residues. The entire variable domain, with the rest obtained from reference TRBV18 and TRBJ2-7, is as follows: NAGVMQNPRHLVRRRGQEARLRCSPMKGHSHVYWYRQLPEEGLKFMVYLQKENIIDESGMPKERFSAEFPKEGPSILRIQQVVRGDSAAYFCASSVSSQAYEQYFGPGTRLTVT.